This passage covers 17 T cell receptor beta chains from one sample sequenced in a study of CD4+ T cells in melanoma. The method was immunoSEQ multiplex PCR; TCRdb's version includes in-frame clones alone and lacks a portion of them. This table holds roughly 150,000 clones, 80% to 95% found once. These receptors originate from a human donor with melanoma.

On this clone itself: Germline and junction disagree at one end, which may indicate a read error. The chain employs TRBV5-5 and TRBJ2-1; weak D call: TRBD2 (6 bases). This CDR3 spans 16 amino acids. Per the germline V gene, CDR1 is SGHKS and CDR2 is YYEKEE (reference sequence). CDR3 protein: CASTLGTLGLHNEQFF. The CDR3, as DNA: TGTGCCAGCACCTTGGGGACGCTGGGACTGCACAATGAGCAGTTCTTC.

The J gene is TRBJ2-6, the V gene TRBV7-3; D call uncertain. The V end was cut by 5 bases, the J end by 0 bases, with 5 bases between. Germline lookup yields CDR1 SGHTA and CDR2 FQGTGA. This CDR3 is 14 amino acids long. CDR3 DNA sequence: TGTGCCAGCAGCCAGGCCTCTGGGGCCAACGTCCTGACTTTC. Translated: CASSQASGANVLTF.

This clone was recorded a few times. This chain links TRBV13 with TRBJ1-1; 8 bases fit TRBD1. V shed 5 bases and J 7 bases; nucleotides not matched to a gene: 9. The CDR3 length is 14 residues. The germline gives CDR1 PRHDT, CDR2 FYEKMQ (reference sequence). CDR3 in amino acids: CASSPDRVSIEAFF. As DNA, the CDR3 is TGTGCCAGCAGCCCGGACAGGGTTTCAATTGAAGCTTTCTTT.

The chain recombines TRBV5-1 with TRBJ2-2; weak D call: TRBD1 (7 bases). V dropped 4 bases and J dropped 4 bases, with 23 bases sitting between them. The CDR3 is made up of 18 amino acids. Germline lookup yields CDR1 SGHRS and CDR2 YFSETQ. CDR3 protein: CASSPGRGAVIFTGELFF. CDR3 nucleotides: TGCGCCAGCAGCCCTGGCAGGGGGGCAGTAATCTTCACCGGGGAGCTGTTTTTT. Based on the CDR3 plus reference TRBV5-1 and TRBJ2-2, the full variable domain is KAGVTQTPRYLIKTRGQQVTLSCSPISGHRSVSWYQQTPGQGLQFLFEYFSETQRNKGNFPGRFSGRQFSNSRSEMNVSTLELGDSALYLCASSPGRGAVIFTGELFFGEGSRLTVL.

This chain joins TRBV7-8 and TRBJ2-7; no clear D. This CDR3 has 14 residues. Trimming cost V 1 base and J 7 bases, with 14 bases left between them. Germline-derived CDR1 and CDR2 are SGHVS and FQNEAQ. The CDR3 DNA reads TGTGCCAGCAGCTTAGTCTTGAGGCAAGGGGAGCAGTACTTC. Its translation is CASSLVLRQGEQYF.

This sequence joins TRBV19 and TRBJ1-2; TRBD1 matches at 7 bases. The J segment lost 0 bases and the V segment lost 6 bases, leaving 10 bases of the junction unmatched. Germline V gene lookup returns CDR1 LNHDA and CDR2 SQIVND (reference sequence). The CDR3 totals 16 residues. The CDR3 region has the DNA TGTGCCAGTAGGGACGTGGGACAGAAAGCTAACTATGGCTACACCTTC. Its translation: CASRDVGQKANYGYTF.

The rearrangement uses TRBV5-8 and TRBJ1-2, with no clear D. The germline V gene has CDR1 SGHTS and CDR2 YDEGEE. The V end was cut by 1 base, the J end by 4 bases, with 11 bases between. The CDR3 is 14 amino acids. The CDR3 protein is CASSLRSSSYGYTF. CDR3 in DNA: TGTGCCAGCAGCTTGAGAAGCAGCTCCTATGGCTACACCTTC.

This rearrangement joins TRBV7-2 to TRBJ2-5; 13 bases line up with TRBD2. Germline CDR1 SGHTA, CDR2 FQGNSA. The CDR3 sequence is 16 residues long. Trimming at V came to 1 base and at J to 2 bases, leaving 1 base not matched to a gene. The CDR3 loop reads CASSLGLAGGQETQYF. The DNA for the CDR3 is TGTGCCAGCAGCTTAGGACTAGCGGGGGGACAAGAGACCCAGTACTTC.

The J gene is TRBJ2-1, the V gene TRBV5-5; 10 bases are shared with TRBD2. Unmatched junction bases numbered 5, after V lost 0 bases and J lost 8 bases. The germline gives CDR1 SGHKS, CDR2 YYEKEE (reference sequence). CDR3 length: 15 residues. The CDR3 loop reads CASSLVASGGYEQFF. In nucleotides, the CDR3 is TGTGCCAGCAGCTTGGTGGCTAGCGGGGGCTATGAGCAGTTCTTC.

This sequence joins TRBV5-4 and TRBJ2-2, with D perhaps matching TRBD2 (7 bases). V was trimmed by 5 bases and J by 0 bases, leaving 20 bases between them. Per the germline V gene, CDR1 is SGHNT and CDR2 is YYREEE (reference sequence). The CDR3 has 18 amino acids. The CDR3 region is CASSPPAGALANTGELFF. In nucleotides, the CDR3 is TGTGCCAGCAGTCCCCCGGCGGGGGCCCTCGCGAACACCGGGGAGCTGTTTTTT.

This rearrangement joins TRBV5-1 to TRBJ2-1, with TRBD1 matching 8 bases. The CDR3 contains 12 residues. Germline values: CDR1 SGHRS, CDR2 YFSETQ. V was pared by 3 bases and J by 10 bases, with 3 bases of the junction left unmatched. CDR3 in amino acids: CASSSTGGEQFF. Here the CDR3 DNA reads TGCGCCAGCAGCTCCACAGGGGGGGAGCAGTTCTTC.

This clone was observed once. This chain links TRBV5-4 with TRBJ1-2; D might be TRBD1 (6 bases). Trimming took 2 bases from V and 4 from J, leaving 18 bases between them. The CDR3 spans 16 residues. Germline values: CDR1 SGHNT, CDR2 YYREEE (reference sequence). The CDR3 DNA reads TGTGCCAGCAGCTTCAATCAGGGGAGGGGCGGCTATGGCTACACCTTC. It codes for CASSFNQGRGGYGYTF.

The table lists this clone with a few counts. This sequence joins TRBV4-1 and TRBJ1-5, with 7 bases matching TRBD1. The junction had 8 bases not matched to a gene; V was cut back by 2 bases and J by 7 bases. Germline CDR1 MGHRA, CDR2 YSYEKL. This CDR3 is built from 15 residues. This CDR3 is CASSQRQGPGQPQHF. The CDR3 DNA follows: TGCGCCAGCAGCCAAAGACAGGGACCGGGACAGCCCCAGCATTTT.

The chain is built from TRBV6-6 and TRBJ2-3, with D possibly matching TRBD1 (6 bases). V was shortened by 7 bases and J by 4 bases, with 12 bases between the two germline ends. Germline-derived CDR1 and CDR2 are MNHNY and SVGAGI (reference sequence). This CDR3 region has 13 residues. DNA of the CDR3: TGTGCCAGCAATCAGGGGAGAGCAGATACGCAGTATTTT. Translated: CASNQGRADTQYF.

Only one count was recorded for this clone. The rearrangement uses TRBV18 and TRBJ2-3; D is ambiguous. Per the germline V gene, CDR1 is KGHSH and CDR2 is LQKENI. The CDR3 totals 11 residues. The V and J ends lost 1 base and 5 bases respectively, with 1 base between them. DNA for the CDR3: TGTGCCAGCTCACCACTAGATACGCAGTATTTT. Its translation: CASSPLDTQYF.

This sequence joins TRBV6-5 and TRBJ1-6; maybe TRBD1 (5 bases). The V and J ends lost 0 bases and 8 bases respectively, with 14 bases between them. CDR1 and CDR2 (germline): MNHEY, SVGAGI. This CDR3 region has 16 residues. CDR3 coding DNA: TGTGCCAGCAGTTACTCGAACAAGGGGCTGGATTCACCCCTCCACTTT. As protein: CASSYSNKGLDSPLHF.

As for this clone: This sample includes further DNA sequences coding for the same CDR3. V is TRBV6-5 and J is TRBJ2-5; 7 bases map to TRBD2. Germline CDR1 is MNHEY and CDR2 is SVGAGI. J gave up 5 bases and V 0 bases, and 3 bases lay outside the gene matches. The CDR3 has 14 residues. CDR3 protein: CASSYSGGRETQYF. DNA for the CDR3: TGTGCCAGCAGTTACTCGGGGGGGAGGGAGACCCAGTACTTC.